This entry is about one T cell receptor beta chain. The data originate from a study of regulatory T cells in long-lasting Graves disease. Time point specified: newly diagnosed GD, antithyroid drugs for less than 3 months. Isolated PBMC RNA provided the starting material for the TCR library. For TCR beta, libraries came from iRepertoire HTBI primers and Arm-PCR of CDR3 regions. TCRdb reprocessed the multiplex PCR reads via MiXCR and lists one record per CDR3 protein. This table holds 350,000 to 550,000 distinct CDR3 sequences, approximately 15% found once. CDR3 length: 16 amino acids. The ends lost 7 bases at V and 6 bases at J; junction bases unmatched: 15. In germline, CDR1 is LNHDA, CDR2 SQIVND (reference sequence). These same data were also listed under a study on T cells in Graves' hyperthyroidism and ophthalmopathy.

The V gene is TRBV19, the J gene TRBJ2-1, with 7 nucleotides matching TRBD1. The sequence was collected from a woman aged 25 to 39 with Graves disease. The sequenced sample was peripheral blood mononuclear cells (PBMCs), obtained at new diagnosis, from a patient treated with antithyroid drugs. In nucleotides, the CDR3 is TGTGCCAGTAAGATCTCCGGGACAGCATTAATCAATGAGCAGTTCTTC. This translates into CASKISGTALINEQFF.